This T cell receptor (beta chain) is drawn from a study of cytomegalovirus exposure and HLA in healthy donors. Study-level points and caveats: It was confirmed in vitro that a few of the CMV-associated chains were specific for CMV antigens. The finding came from a later analysis; first-cohort TCR clusters tended to co-occur in the 110 or so validation repertoires. Using the classifier, cytomegalovirus status was reportedly diagnosed with high specificity and sensitivity.

Sequencing used immunoSEQ multiplex PCR; TCRdb keeps in-frame clones, though not all of them. The table includes 140,000 to 150,000 clones, about 95% detected once. This CDR3 is 16 amino acids long. Germline CDR1 PRHDT, CDR2 FYEKMQ (reference sequence). V lost 0 bases and J lost 8, with 19 bases in between. Among the 120 or so subjects of the validation cohort, separate from the roughly 670-subject first cohort, were the donors. Notes on this clone: Its antigen is undetermined.

The receptor was derived from a man younger than 35 in good health and CMV-seropositive. The rearrangement joins TRBV13 to TRBJ1-2; D call uncertain. Sequences were obtained from PBMCs. CDR3 residues: CASSLGSSLELGGYTF. The CDR3 nucleotides are TGTGCCAGCAGCTTAGGGTCCTCTTTGGAATTGGGCGGCTACACCTTC.